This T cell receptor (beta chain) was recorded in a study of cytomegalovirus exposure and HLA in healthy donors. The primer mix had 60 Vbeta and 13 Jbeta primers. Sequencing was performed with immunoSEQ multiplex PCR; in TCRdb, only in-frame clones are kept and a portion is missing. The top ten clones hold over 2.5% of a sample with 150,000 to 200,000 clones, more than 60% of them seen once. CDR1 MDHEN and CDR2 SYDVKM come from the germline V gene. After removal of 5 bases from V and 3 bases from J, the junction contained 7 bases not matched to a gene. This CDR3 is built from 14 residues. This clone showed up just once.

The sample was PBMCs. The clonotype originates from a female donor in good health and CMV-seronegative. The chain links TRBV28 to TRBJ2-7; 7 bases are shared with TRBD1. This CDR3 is CASSGRQGHYEQYF. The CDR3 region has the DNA TGTGCCAGCAGTGGTAGACAGGGACACTACGAGCAGTACTTC.